This TCR beta chain was obtained from a study of human T cells and chemical hapten exposure. The CDR3 is made up of 13 amino acids. Trimming stripped 2 bases from V and 2 bases from J, with 10 bases between. CDR1 SQVTM and CDR2 ANQGSEA come from the germline V gene. Time point here: patch test 2, 6 weeks after DPC sensitization. The treatment denotes: therapeutic diphenylcyclopropenone sensitization with weekly scalp DPC. TCRdb reprocessed the RACE reads with MiXCR, giving one entry per CDR3 protein. The sample includes over 100,000 distinct CDR3 sequences, less than 10% of them seen just once. This TCR derives from a woman in her 40s with alopecia areata. Some clones in this sample may be carry-over from other donors' samples. Specimen: whole blood, collected in connection with sensitization to the hapten diphenylcyclopropenone (DPC). The rearrangement links TRBV29-1 to TRBJ2-7, with D perhaps matching TRBD1 (5 bases). The chain's CDR3 is CSVETDIPYEQYF. CDR3 in DNA: TGCAGCGTTGAAACGGACATCCCCTACGAGCAGTACTTC.